This TCR beta chain was recovered during a study of T cells in Graves' hyperthyroidism and ophthalmopathy. Findings and caveats of the study: Most thyroid-expanded clonotypes above 0.001 were also found in blood. In the analysis, a 13 V-J model separated ophthalmopathy from stable hyperthyroidism. Model-based prediction identified ophthalmopathy a median approximately 6.2 months prior to its onset.

The TCR beta CDR3 regions underwent amplification using RNA transcripts as the source. First-round RT-PCR of the TCR CDR3 relied on the HTBI primer set. MiXCR was run by TCRdb on the multiplex PCR reads, yielding one entry per CDR3 protein. Of hundreds of thousands of distinct CDR3 sequences in the sample, 35% were seen once. Patients were excluded for uncontrolled infection, other autoimmune disease, pregnancy or lactation. Of note for this clonotype: The antigen is not known.

The CDR3 has 17 residues. Germline V gene lookup returns CDR1 SGDLS and CDR2 YYNGEE. J was trimmed by 2 bases and V by 3 bases; bases with no gene match: 8. This clonotype originated in a woman aged 35 to 49 with Graves' hyperthyroidism. V and J are TRBV9 and TRBJ1-3, with TRBD1 matching over 10 bases. Sequenced sample: blood. CDR3 nucleotide sequence: TGTGCCAGCAGCGGCCGGACAGGGGGTAACGCTGGAAACACCATATATTTT. Its protein product is CASSGRTGGNAGNTIYF.